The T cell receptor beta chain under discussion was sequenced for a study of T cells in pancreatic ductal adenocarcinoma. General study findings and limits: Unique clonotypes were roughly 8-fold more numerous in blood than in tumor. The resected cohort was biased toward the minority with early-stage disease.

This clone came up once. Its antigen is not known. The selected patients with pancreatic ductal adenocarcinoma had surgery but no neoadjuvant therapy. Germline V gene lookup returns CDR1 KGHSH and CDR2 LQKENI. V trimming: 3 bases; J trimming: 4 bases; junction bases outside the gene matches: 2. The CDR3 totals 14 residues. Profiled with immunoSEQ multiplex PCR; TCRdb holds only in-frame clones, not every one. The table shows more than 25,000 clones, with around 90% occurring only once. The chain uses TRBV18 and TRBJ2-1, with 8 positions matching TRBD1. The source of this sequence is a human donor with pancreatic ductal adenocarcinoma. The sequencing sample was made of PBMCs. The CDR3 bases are TGTGCCAGCTCACCCCGGACAGGGTACAATGAGCAGTTCTTC. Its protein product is CASSPRTGYNEQFF.